Sequencing of this T cell receptor (beta chain) was carried out in a study of cytomegalovirus exposure and HLA in healthy donors. Study outcomes and limitations: Indistinguishability led to the exclusion of some V segments, TRBV6-2 and TRBV6-3 included. The study listed approximately 170 cytomegalovirus-associated TCR beta chains. Across HLA loci, a later analysis found differing TCR association rates, with DRB1 most and HLA-C fewest.

CDR1 and CDR2 (germline): SGHTA, FQGNSA. CDR3 size: 15 residues. Trimming removed 1 base at V and 2 bases at J, with 10 bases between. Amplification used 60 Vbeta primers and 13 Jbeta primers. The repertoire was sequenced with immunoSEQ multiplex PCR; TCRdb's copy has only in-frame clones and lacks some. The table shows approximately 150,000 clones, with about three quarters occurring only once. Points on this clone: Its target is not known.

The chain has TRBV7-2 and TRBJ2-3; D remains unclear. Sequencing used PBMCs. The source of this sequence is a woman in her 30s in good health and CMV-seronegative. The CDR3 bases are TGTGCCAGCAGCTTAGAGGTAGCAGCCACAGATACGCAGTATTTT. Its protein is CASSLEVAATDTQYF. Full variable domain (rest looked up from reference TRBV7-2 and TRBJ2-3): GAGVSQSPSNKVTEKGKDVELRCDPISGHTALYWYRQSLGQGLEFLIYFQGNSAPDKSGLPSDRFSAERTGGSVSTLTIQRTQQEDSAVYLCASSLEVAATDTQYFGPGTRLTVL.